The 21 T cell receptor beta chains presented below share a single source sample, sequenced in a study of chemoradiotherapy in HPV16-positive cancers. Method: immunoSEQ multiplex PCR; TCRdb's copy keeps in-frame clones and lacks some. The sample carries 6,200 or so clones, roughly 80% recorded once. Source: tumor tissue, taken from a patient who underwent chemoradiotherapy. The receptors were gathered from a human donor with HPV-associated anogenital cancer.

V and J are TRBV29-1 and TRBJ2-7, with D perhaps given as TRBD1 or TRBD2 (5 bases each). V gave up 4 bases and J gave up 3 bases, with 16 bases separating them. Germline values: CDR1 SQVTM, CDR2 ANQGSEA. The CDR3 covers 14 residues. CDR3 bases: TGCAGCGTTGGATCTGGACACGGGGACTACGAGCAGTACTTC. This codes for CSVGSGHGDYEQYF.

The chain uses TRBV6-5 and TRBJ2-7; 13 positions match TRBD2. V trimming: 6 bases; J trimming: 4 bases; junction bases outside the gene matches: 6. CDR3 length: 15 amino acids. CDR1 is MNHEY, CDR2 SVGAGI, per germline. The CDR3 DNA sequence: TGTGCCAGCAGATATAAGACTAGCGGGGGGTACGAGCAGTACTTC. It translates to CASRYKTSGGYEQYF.

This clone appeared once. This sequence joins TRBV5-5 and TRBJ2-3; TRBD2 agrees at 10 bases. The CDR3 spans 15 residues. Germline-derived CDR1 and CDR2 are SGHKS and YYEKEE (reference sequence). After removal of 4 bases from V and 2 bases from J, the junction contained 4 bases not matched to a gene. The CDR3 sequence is CASSPGLAVTDTQYF. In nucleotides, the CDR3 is TGTGCCAGCAGCCCAGGACTAGCGGTCACAGATACGCAGTATTTT.

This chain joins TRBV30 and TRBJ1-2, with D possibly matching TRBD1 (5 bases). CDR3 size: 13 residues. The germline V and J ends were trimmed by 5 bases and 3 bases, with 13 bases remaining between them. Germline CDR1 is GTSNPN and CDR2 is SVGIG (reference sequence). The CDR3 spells CAWGDYSHYGYTF. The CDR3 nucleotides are TGTGCCTGGGGGGACTATTCGCACTATGGCTACACCTTC.

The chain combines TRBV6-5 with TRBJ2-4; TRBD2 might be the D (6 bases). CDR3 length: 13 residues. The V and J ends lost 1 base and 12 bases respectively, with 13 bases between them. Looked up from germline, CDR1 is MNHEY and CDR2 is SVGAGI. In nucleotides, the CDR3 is TGTGCCAGCAGTTACTTGGGGGAGGAAGCTCAGTACTTC. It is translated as CASSYLGEEAQYF.

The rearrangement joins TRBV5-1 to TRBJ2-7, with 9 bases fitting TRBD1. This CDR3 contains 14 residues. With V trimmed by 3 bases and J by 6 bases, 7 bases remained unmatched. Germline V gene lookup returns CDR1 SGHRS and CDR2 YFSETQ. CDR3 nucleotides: TGCGCCAGCAGCTCCTTGACAGGGGGAGGCGAGCAGTACTTC. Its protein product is CASSSLTGGGEQYF.

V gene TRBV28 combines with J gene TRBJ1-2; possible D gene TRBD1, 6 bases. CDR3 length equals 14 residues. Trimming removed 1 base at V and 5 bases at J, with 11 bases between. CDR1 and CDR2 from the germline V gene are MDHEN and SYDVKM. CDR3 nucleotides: TGTGCCAGCAGTTTATCGGACAGTTCTTATGGCTACACCTTC. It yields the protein CASSLSDSSYGYTF.

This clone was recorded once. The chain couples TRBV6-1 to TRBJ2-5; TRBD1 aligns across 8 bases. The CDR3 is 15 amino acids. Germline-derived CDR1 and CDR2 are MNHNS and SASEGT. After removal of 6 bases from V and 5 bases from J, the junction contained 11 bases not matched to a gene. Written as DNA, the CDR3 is TGTGCCAGCAGAGCCTCCCTGACAGGGGTGGAGACCCAGTACTTC. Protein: CASRASLTGVETQYF.

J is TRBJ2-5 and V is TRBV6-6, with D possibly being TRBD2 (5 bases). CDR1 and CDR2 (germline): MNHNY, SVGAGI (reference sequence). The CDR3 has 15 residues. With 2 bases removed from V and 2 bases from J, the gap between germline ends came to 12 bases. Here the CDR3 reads CASSYVKSGQETQYF. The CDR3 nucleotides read TGTGCCAGCAGTTACGTAAAGAGCGGACAAGAGACCCAGTACTTC.

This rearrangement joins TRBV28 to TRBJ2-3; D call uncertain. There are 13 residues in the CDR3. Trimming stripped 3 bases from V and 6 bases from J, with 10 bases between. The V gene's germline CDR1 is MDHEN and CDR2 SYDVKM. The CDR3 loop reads CASSLLIADTQYF. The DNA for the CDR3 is TGTGCCAGCAGTTTGCTCATCGCCGATACGCAGTATTTT.

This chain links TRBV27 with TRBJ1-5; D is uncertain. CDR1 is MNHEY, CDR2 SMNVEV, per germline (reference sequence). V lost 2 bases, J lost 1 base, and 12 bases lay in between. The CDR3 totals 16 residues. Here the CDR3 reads CASSLAGPLSNQPQHF. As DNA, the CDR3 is TGTGCCAGCAGTTTAGCTGGGCCATTAAGCAATCAGCCCCAGCATTTT.

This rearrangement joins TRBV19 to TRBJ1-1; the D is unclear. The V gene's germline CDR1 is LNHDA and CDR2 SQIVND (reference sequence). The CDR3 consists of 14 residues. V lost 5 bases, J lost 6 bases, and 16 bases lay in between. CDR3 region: CASSSGRLASEAFF. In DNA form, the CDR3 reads TGTGCCAGTAGTTCGGGCAGGCTAGCGTCTGAAGCTTTCTTT.

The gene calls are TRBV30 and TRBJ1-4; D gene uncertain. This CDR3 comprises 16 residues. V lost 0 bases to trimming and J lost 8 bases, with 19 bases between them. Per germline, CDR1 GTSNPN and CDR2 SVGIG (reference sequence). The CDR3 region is CAWSVFAGAAGEKLFF. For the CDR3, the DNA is TGTGCCTGGAGTGTATTCGCGGGAGCGGCGGGAGAAAAACTGTTTTTT.

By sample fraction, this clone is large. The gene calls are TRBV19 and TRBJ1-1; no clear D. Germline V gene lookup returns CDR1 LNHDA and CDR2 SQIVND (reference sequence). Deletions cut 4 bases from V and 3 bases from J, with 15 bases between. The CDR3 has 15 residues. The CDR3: CASSNEGGWDTEAFF. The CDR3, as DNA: TGTGCCAGTAGTAACGAGGGTGGCTGGGACACTGAAGCTTTCTTT.

The CDR3 sequence is CASSILLGGGTDTQYF. The CDR3 DNA is TGTGCCAGTAGTATCCTACTAGGCGGAGGCACAGATACGCAGTATTTT. V is TRBV19 and J is TRBJ2-3, with a possible D match to TRBD2 (5 bases). This CDR3 is built from 16 residues. The germline V and J ends were trimmed by 3 bases and 1 base, with 14 bases remaining between them. Germline V lookup: CDR1 LNHDA, CDR2 SQIVND (reference sequence).

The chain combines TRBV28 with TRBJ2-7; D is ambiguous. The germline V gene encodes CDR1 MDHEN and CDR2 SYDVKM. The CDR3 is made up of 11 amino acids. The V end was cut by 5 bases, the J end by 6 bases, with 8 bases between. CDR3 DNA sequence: TGTGCCAGCAGTACCCCCTCCGAGCAGTACTTC. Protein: CASSTPSEQYF. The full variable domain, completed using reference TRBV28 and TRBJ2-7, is DVKVTQSSRYLVKRTGEKVFLECVQDMDHENMFWYRQDPGLGLRLIYFSYDVKMKEKGDIPEGYSVSREKKERFSLILESASTNQTSMYLCASSTPSEQYFGPGTRLTVT.

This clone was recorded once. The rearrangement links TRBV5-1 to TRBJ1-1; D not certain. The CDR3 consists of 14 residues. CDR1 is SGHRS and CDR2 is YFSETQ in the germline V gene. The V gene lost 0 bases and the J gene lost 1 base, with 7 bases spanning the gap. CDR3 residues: CASSLAGGNTEAFF. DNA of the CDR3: TGCGCCAGCAGCTTGGCCGGAGGGAACACTGAAGCTTTCTTT.

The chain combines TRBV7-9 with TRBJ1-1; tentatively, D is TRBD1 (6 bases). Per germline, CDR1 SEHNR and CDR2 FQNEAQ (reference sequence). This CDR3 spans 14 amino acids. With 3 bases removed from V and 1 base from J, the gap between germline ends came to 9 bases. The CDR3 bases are TGTGCCAGCAGCTTTGGACAGCCGAACACTGAAGCTTTCTTT. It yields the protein CASSFGQPNTEAFF.

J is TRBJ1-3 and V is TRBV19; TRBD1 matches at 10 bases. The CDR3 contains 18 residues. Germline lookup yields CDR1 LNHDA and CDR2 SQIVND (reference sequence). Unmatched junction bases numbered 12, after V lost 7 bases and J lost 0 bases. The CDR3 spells CASIGDRGDSLSGNTIYF. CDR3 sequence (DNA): TGTGCCAGTATCGGGGACAGGGGTGACTCTCTCTCTGGAAACACCATATATTTT.

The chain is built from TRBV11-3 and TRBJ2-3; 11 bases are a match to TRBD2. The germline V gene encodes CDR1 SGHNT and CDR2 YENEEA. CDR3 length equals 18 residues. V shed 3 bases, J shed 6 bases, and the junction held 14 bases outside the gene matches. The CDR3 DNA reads TGTGCCAGCAGCTTGGGACTGGGTAGCGGGGGGGCCAAGGATACGCAGTATTTT. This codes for CASSLGLGSGGAKDTQYF.

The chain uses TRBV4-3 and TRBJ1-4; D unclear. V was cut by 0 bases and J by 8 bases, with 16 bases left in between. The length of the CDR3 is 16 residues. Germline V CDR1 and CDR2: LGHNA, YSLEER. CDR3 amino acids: CASSQDWRASTEKLFF. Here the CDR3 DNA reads TGCGCCAGCAGCCAAGATTGGAGGGCGTCAACCGAAAAACTGTTTTTT.